This TCR beta chain was retrieved from a study of response to subunit inactivated influenza vaccine. Study outcomes and limitations: Each seasonal influenza vaccination, the authors suggested, recruits few new T cells.

CDR1 is SGHRS, CDR2 YFSETQ, per germline. There are 14 residues in the CDR3. J gave up 5 bases and V 4 bases, and 5 bases lay outside the gene matches. MiXCR, run by TCRdb on the RT-PCR reads, gives a single entry per CDR3 protein. The sample yields approximately 500,000 distinct CDR3 sequences, under 15% seen once. This clonotype occurred many times. Its antigen is unknown. The sequences come from PBMCs from blood, collected more than 35 days after vaccination. The chain is built from TRBV5-1 and TRBJ2-5; 10 nucleotides match TRBD2. The receptor's source is a man in his forties or fifties who received an inactivated influenza vaccine. The CDR3 here is CASSPGTSAETQYF. As DNA, the CDR3 is TGCGCCAGCAGCCCCGGGACTAGCGCGGAGACCCAGTACTTC.